The next 21 T cell receptor beta chains were all read from a single sample in a study of T cell changes during pregnancy in multiple sclerosis (dated by TCRdb to the late 2010s). The library came from the immunoSEQ multiplex PCR assay. The source is immuneACCESS, and TCRdb retained only in-frame sequences with V and J called. Part of the clones is not carried over; for the studies checked, unresolved V genes explain less than half of this, and the remainder is unexplained. The sample data list about 58,000 clones, and 93% of these were observed just once. Approximately 3.8% of the sample belongs to the ten largest clones. Sequenced here: CD8+ T cells from peripheral blood mononuclear cells, sampled in the second trimester of pregnancy. These receptors all come from a female donor with multiple sclerosis, enrolled in a pregnancy study.

V usage is TRBV2 and J usage is TRBJ2-1; the match to TRBD2 covers 12 bases. Trimming took 4 bases from V and 0 from J; bases not matched to a gene: 16. Per germline, CDR1 SNHLY and CDR2 FYNNEI. The CDR3 has 21 amino acids. The CDR3 spells CASSVASGRAPWMGSYNEQFF. CDR3 nucleotide sequence: TGTGCCAGCAGTGTGGCTAGCGGGAGGGCCCCCTGGATGGGCTCCTACAATGAGCAGTTCTTC. Drawing the rest from reference TRBV2 and TRBJ2-1, the complete variable domain is EPEVTQTPSHQVTQMGQEVILRCVPISNHLYFYWYRQILGQKVEFLVSFYNNEISEKSEIFDDQFSVERPDGSNFTLKIRSTKLEDSAMYFCASSVASGRAPWMGSYNEQFFGPGTRLTVL.

In its sample, this clone was seen once. The chain is built from TRBV29-1 and TRBJ2-1, with 13 nucleotides matching TRBD2. V lost 7 bases to trimming and J lost 4 bases; unmatched junction nucleotides: 7. The CDR3 loop spans 15 amino acids. Germline CDR1 is SQVTM and CDR2 is ANQGSEA. DNA for the CDR3: TGCAGCGCCCGGCGGACTAGCGGGAGATACAATGAGCAGTTCTTC. Its protein product is CSARRTSGRYNEQFF.

This chain uses TRBV6-1 with TRBJ1-1; D is perhaps TRBD1 (5 bases). Germline V gene lookup returns CDR1 MNHNS and CDR2 SASEGT. This CDR3 comprises 15 residues. V lost 9 bases, J lost 0 bases, and 17 bases lay in between. The CDR3 DNA sequence: TGTGCCAGTCTCAATGCAGGGCGGATGAACACTGAAGCTTTCTTT. Its protein is CASLNAGRMNTEAFF.

This clone was observed a few times. This sequence joins TRBV10-3 and TRBJ2-3, with TRBD2 identical over 13 bases. The CDR3 sequence is 16 residues long. Trimming at V came to 3 bases and at J to 4 bases, leaving 4 bases not matched to a gene. Germline V lookup: CDR1 ENHRY, CDR2 SYGVKD. The CDR3 reads CAISETSGGGPDTQYF. For the CDR3, the DNA is TGTGCCATCAGTGAAACTAGCGGGGGGGGACCAGATACGCAGTATTTT.

The CDR3 loop reads CASSEVWRDGLYGYTF. The DNA of the CDR3 is TGTGCCAGCAGTGAGGTCTGGAGGGACGGCCTCTATGGCTACACCTTC. The chain joins TRBV2 to TRBJ1-2; possibly TRBD1 for D (5 bases). CDR3 length: 16 amino acids. V lost 3 bases, J lost 4 bases, and 18 bases lay in between. Per the germline V gene, CDR1 is SNHLY and CDR2 is FYNNEI.

This chain joins TRBV5-1 and TRBJ2-1; 16 bases match TRBD2. V shed 4 bases, J shed 9 bases, and the junction held 4 bases outside the gene matches. CDR1 is SGHRS, CDR2 YFSETQ, per germline. The CDR3 totals 15 residues. The CDR3 region is CASSLGTSGRVEQFF. CDR3 DNA sequence: TGCGCCAGCAGCCTCGGGACTAGCGGGAGGGTTGAGCAGTTCTTC.

The chain has TRBV7-6 and TRBJ2-1; 9 bases agree with TRBD1. The germline V gene has CDR1 SGHVS and CDR2 FNYEAQ. The length of the CDR3 is 15 residues. V lost 6 bases, J lost 5 bases, and 8 bases stayed unmatched. The CDR3 is CASRPGQGRNNEQFF. DNA of the CDR3: TGTGCCAGCAGGCCGGGACAGGGCAGGAACAATGAGCAGTTCTTC.

J is TRBJ2-7 and V is TRBV9; TRBD2 is a possible D gene (6 bases). Germline-derived CDR1 and CDR2 are SGDLS and YYNGEE. V lost 1 base and J 0 bases, leaving 11 bases between the germline ends. There are 15 residues in the CDR3. The CDR3 nucleotides read TGTGCCAGCAGCGTATCGACGGGAGACTCCTACGAGCAGTACTTC. Amino acid sequence: CASSVSTGDSYEQYF.

The DNA for the CDR3 is TGTGCCAGCAGTTTACTCAGGGGCACCACAGATACGCAGTATTTT. It specifies CASSLLRGTTDTQYF. The chain uses TRBV27 and TRBJ2-3; a possible D gene is TRBD1 (6 bases). V lost 2 bases to trimming and J lost 2 bases, with 11 bases between them. The CDR3 runs to 15 residues. Germline CDR1 reads MNHEY; CDR2 reads SMNVEV (reference sequence).

The rearrangement joins TRBV14 to TRBJ2-2; 7 bases map to TRBD1. V lost 1 base, J lost 6 bases, and 2 bases stayed unmatched. In germline, CDR1 is SGHDN, CDR2 FVKESK. The CDR3 runs 14 residues. CDR3 nucleotide sequence: TGTGCCAGCAGCCAAGTAGGGGGCCCCGGGGAGCTGTTTTTT. Translating gives CASSQVGGPGELFF.

V and J are TRBV5-1 and TRBJ2-2, with no clear D. Germline CDR1 reads SGHRS; CDR2 reads YFSETQ. CDR3 length equals 16 residues. The germline V and J ends were trimmed by 4 bases and 6 bases, with 19 bases remaining between them. The CDR3 is CASSPIGPSVAGELFF. In DNA form, the CDR3 reads TGCGCCAGCAGCCCCATTGGGCCTTCCGTGGCCGGGGAGCTGTTTTTT.

J is TRBJ2-1 and V is TRBV2, with 9 bases lining up with TRBD2. This CDR3 contains 14 residues. Trimming cost V 9 bases and J 6 bases; bases outside gene matches: 9. The V gene's germline CDR1 is SNHLY and CDR2 FYNNEI. The CDR3 reads CASLLGTSPNEQFF. CDR3 DNA: TGTGCCAGTTTGCTAGGGACTAGCCCCAATGAGCAGTTCTTC.

The J gene is TRBJ2-2, the V gene TRBV7-6; D may be TRBD1 (5 bases). Germline V gives CDR1 SGHVS, CDR2 FNYEAQ. Trimming cost V 2 bases and J 1 base, with 5 bases left between them. There are 14 residues in the CDR3. The CDR3 DNA is TGTGCCAGCAGCTTAACAGGGAACACCGGGGAGCTGTTTTTT. Encoded protein: CASSLTGNTGELFF.

The chain recombines TRBV7-2 with TRBJ1-5, with D unclear. V lost 1 base, J lost 3 bases, and 16 bases lay in between. The germline gives CDR1 SGHTA, CDR2 FQGNSA. This CDR3 is built from 17 residues. The DNA of the CDR3 is TGTGCCAGCAGCTTAGTGGGTGGAGGAGTCCTCAATCAGCCCCAGCATTTT. It is translated as CASSLVGGGVLNQPQHF.

CDR3 protein: CASRRTGNNYGYTF. The CDR3 bases are TGTGCCAGCAGGCGGACAGGGAATAACTATGGCTACACCTTC. V is TRBV2 and J is TRBJ1-2; 8 nucleotides line up with TRBD1. This CDR3 has 14 residues. Germline CDR1 SNHLY, CDR2 FYNNEI. After removal of 6 bases from V and 1 base from J, the junction contained 4 bases not matched to a gene. Filled out from reference TRBV2 and TRBJ1-2, the complete variable domain reads EPEVTQTPSHQVTQMGQEVILRCVPISNHLYFYWYRQILGQKVEFLVSFYNNEISEKSEIFDDQFSVERPDGSNFTLKIRSTKLEDSAMYFCASRRTGNNYGYTFGSGTRLTVV.

V usage is TRBV5-1 and J usage is TRBJ1-2; 9 bases are a match to TRBD1. The CDR3 extends over 15 amino acids. V lost 4 bases, J lost 4 bases, and 8 bases stayed unmatched. Germline CDR1 and CDR2: SGHRS and YFSETQ. CDR3: CASSDRDREGYGYTF. As DNA, the CDR3 is TGCGCCAGCAGCGACCGGGACAGGGAGGGCTATGGCTACACCTTC. Together with reference TRBV5-1 and TRBJ1-2, the CDR3 gives the full variable domain: KAGVTQTPRYLIKTRGQQVTLSCSPISGHRSVSWYQQTPGQGLQFLFEYFSETQRNKGNFPGRFSGRQFSNSRSEMNVSTLELGDSALYLCASSDRDREGYGYTFGSGTRLTVV.

The CDR3 reads CASSQAEAGQGYEQYF. DNA of the CDR3: TGCGCCAGCAGCCAAGCGGAGGCGGGACAGGGCTACGAGCAGTACTTC. This chain connects TRBV4-3 to TRBJ2-7; TRBD1 matches 9 bases. Trimming cost V 1 base and J 3 bases; bases outside gene matches: 7. Germline lookup yields CDR1 LGHNA and CDR2 YSLEER. The CDR3 consists of 16 residues.

The V call is TRBV7-9, the J call TRBJ2-3, with 9 bases that match TRBD1. Unmatched junction bases numbered 19, after V lost 6 bases and J lost 3 bases. From germline, CDR1 is SEHNR and CDR2 FQNEAQ (reference sequence). CDR3 length: 19 amino acids. The CDR3 region has the DNA TGTGCCAGCAGTTCCCCCTTAAAGGGACAGGGATTGGGAACAGATACGCAGTATTTT. This gives the protein CASSSPLKGQGLGTDTQYF.

DNA of the CDR3: TGTGCCAGCAGCCACGGGGGACAGCCCCAGCATTTT. Its translation: CASSHGGQPQHF. This chain connects TRBV14 to TRBJ1-5; tentative D call: TRBD1 (5 bases). V was clipped by 3 bases and J by 7 bases, with 7 bases between them. This CDR3 is built from 12 residues. Germline V gives CDR1 SGHDN, CDR2 FVKESK.

This clone was seen only once. The V gene is TRBV21-1, the J gene TRBJ1-1; TRBD1 is taken as the D call from the table, unchecked against the DNA. TRBV21-1 has pseudogene status. CDR3 length: 17 residues. DNA of the CDR3: TGTGCCAGCAGCAAAGGCCGGGACAGCTACGTGAACACTGAAGCTTTCTTT. Encoded protein: CASSKGRDSYVNTEAFF.

V usage is TRBV4-3 and J usage is TRBJ1-2; D is ambiguous. Germline loops: CDR1 LGHNA, CDR2 YSLEER. Trimming stripped 2 bases from V and 4 bases from J, with 17 bases between. This CDR3 has 16 residues. The CDR3 reads CASSQSGAEKAYGYTF. The CDR3 region has the DNA TGCGCCAGCAGCCAAAGCGGAGCAGAGAAAGCCTATGGCTACACCTTC.